This TCR beta chain was captured by sequencing in a study of T cells in Graves' hyperthyroidism and ophthalmopathy. Study-wide findings and caveats: Blood samples included most of the expanded thyroid clonotypes exceeding 0.001.

Amplification yielded TCR beta CDR3 regions, with RNA transcripts as the source. During a first-round RT-PCR of the TCR CDR3, the HTBI primer set was used. TCRdb re-called the multiplex PCR reads through MiXCR, storing one row per CDR3 protein. The sample has approximately 370,000 distinct CDR3 sequences; roughly a sixth are singletons. This clonotype was seen ten or more times. The target antigen is unknown. The V gene lost 6 bases and the J gene lost 2 bases, with 5 bases spanning the gap. From germline, CDR1 is MNHEY and CDR2 SMNVEV (reference sequence). The CDR3 runs 13 residues. This chain joins TRBV27 and TRBJ2-6; D not resolved. The sequenced sample consisted of blood. The sequence was collected from a woman in her twenties or thirties with Graves' hyperthyroidism that later progressed to Graves' ophthalmopathy. CDR3 coding DNA: TGTGCCAGCAGGGAAACTGGGGCCAACGTCCTGACTTTC. Encoded protein: CASRETGANVLTF.